These T cell receptor beta chains were read from a single sample in a study of shared clonotypes between healthy human individuals. Libraries were prepared by immunoSEQ multiplex PCR; TCRdb keeps only in-frame clonotypes and omits some of them. The sample yields more than 450,000 clones, 79% seen once. Material for sequencing was PBMCs. These TCRs come from a middle-aged woman in good health. Some clones in this sample may be carry-over from other donors' samples. Each CDR3 is given with its conserved first and last residue. The D gene is left open where the match is weak. Size tells how often a clone was seen (once, few, many) or the class of an expanded clone, and some rows leave it out.

once	TRBD1	TRBV5-1	TRBJ2-7	TGCGCCAGCAGCTTAAATTGGGACAGGGGATTTTACGAGCAGTACTTC	CASSLNWDRGFYEQYF
NA	NA	TRBV2	TRBJ1-5	TGTGCCAGCAGGGGGGACAAAAATCAGCCCCAGCATTTT	CASRGDKNQPQHF
NA	NA	TRBV5-1	TRBJ2-5	TGCGCCACCCGGAACCTTGGACAGCAGCAAGAGACCCAGTACTTC	CATRNLGQQQETQYF
NA	NA	TRBV4-2	TRBJ2-1	TGTGCCAGCAGCCAAGACCCCCGACGGAGCTCCTACAATGAGCAGTTCTTC	CASSQDPRRSSYNEQFF
NA	NA	TRBV6-6	TRBJ1-5	TGTGCCAGCAGTTACAGCAGAAGGAATAGCAATCAGCCCCAGCATTTT	CASSYSRRNSNQPQHF
NA	NA	TRBV7-2	TRBJ2-7	TGTGCCAGCAGCTTAGACGCTTGGTCCTACGAGCAGTACTTC	CASSLDAWSYEQYF
NA	NA	TRBV6-5	TRBJ1-1	TGTGCCAGCAGTTACAATGGGGATACTGAAGCTTTCTTT	CASSYNGDTEAFF
NA	NA	TRBV14	TRBJ2-1	TGTGCCAGCAGCGCCCTTTGGTGGATCGATGAGCAGTTCTTC	CASSALWWIDEQFF
NA	TRBD2	TRBV7-8	TRBJ2-5	TGTGCCAGCAGCTTAGTAGCGGGAGCGTGGGAGACCCAGTACTTC	CASSLVAGAWETQYF
NA	NA	TRBV14	TRBJ1-5	TGTGCCAGCACCGGGACACGCAATCAGCCCCAGCATTTT	CASTGTRNQPQHF
NA	TRBD1	TRBV30	TRBJ2-3	TGTGCCTGGAGGGCGACAGGGGCGGATACGCAGTATTTT	CAWRATGADTQYF
NA	TRBD2	TRBV7-2	TRBJ2-1	TGTGCCAGCAGCTCAGGGACTAGCGGGACTGAGACCCATGAGCAGTTCTTC	CASSSGTSGTETHEQFF
NA	NA	TRBV30	TRBJ1-3	TGTGCCTGGAGTGTAGGGGGGCTTGGAAACACCATATATTTT	CAWSVGGLGNTIYF
NA	TRBD1	TRBV19	TRBJ2-5	TGTGCCAGTAGTATGGACAGGGCGATGGAGGCCCAGTACTTC	CASSMDRAMEAQYF
NA	NA	TRBV6-1	TRBJ2-3	TGTGCCAGCAGTGAAGTCCGGGACGGGGGAAATACGCAGTATTTT	CASSEVRDGGNTQYF
few	NA	TRBV27	TRBJ1-5	TGTGCCAGCAGGCCGGACGGGGGGCGAGGGCAGCCCCAGCATTTT	CASRPDGGRGQPQHF
NA	NA	TRBV6-6	TRBJ2-1	TGTGCCAGCAGTTATGAGGGAGGTATTGATGAGCAGTTCTTC	CASSYEGGIDEQFF
NA	NA	TRBV7-2	TRBJ2-5	TGTGCCAGCAGCTTAGCGGTTGAGACCCAGTACTTC	CASSLAVETQYF
NA	NA	TRBV19	TRBJ2-2	TGTGCCAGTAGTAGAGAGACGAGGGGAGGCACCGGGGAGCTGTTTTTT	CASSRETRGGTGELFF
NA	NA	TRBV29-1	TRBJ2-7	TGCAGCGTCAGAAGGGGTTCCTACGAGCAGTACTTC	CSVRRGSYEQYF
NA	NA	TRBV19	TRBJ2-7	TGTGCCAGTAAAGCTACCGCGAGCTCCTACGAGCAGTACTTC	CASKATASSYEQYF
NA	TRBD1	TRBV29-1	TRBJ1-2	TGCAGCGCCGGGGACAGGGGGCATTATGGCTACACCTTC	CSAGDRGHYGYTF
NA	NA	TRBV5-1	TRBJ2-1	TGCGCCAGCAGCTTGGGGGGTCAGATGACCAATGAGCAGTTCTTC	CASSLGGQMTNEQFF
NA	NA	TRBV7-9	TRBJ2-2	TGTGCCAGCAGCTTATTAGTGGCCGCGAACACCGGGGAGCTGTTTTTT	CASSLLVAANTGELFF
NA	TRBD2	TRBV5-5	TRBJ2-2	TGTGCCAGCAGCGCCTGGACAGCGGGAGGCACCGGGGAGCTGTTTTTT	CASSAWTAGGTGELFF
NA	NA	TRBV11-2	TRBJ2-2	TGTGCCAGCAGCTTAGAGATTGATCCCTACACCGGGGAGCTGTTTTTT	CASSLEIDPYTGELFF
NA	TRBD2	TRBV7-3	TRBJ2-1	TGTGCCAGCAGCCCCCGACTAGCGGGAGGCAATGAGCAGTTCTTC	CASSPRLAGGNEQFF
few	TRBD2	TRBV7-3	TRBJ2-3	TGTGCCAGCAGCCGCGAGGGAGCACTAGCGACAGATACGCAGTATTTT	CASSREGALATDTQYF
NA	TRBD1	TRBV19	TRBJ2-7	TGTGCCAGTAGTATACGGGACAGAGGGCCCTACGAGCAGTACTTC	CASSIRDRGPYEQYF
NA	NA	TRBV5-1	TRBJ1-1	TGCGCCAGCAGCCGCACCTGGGACGGTGGCACTGAAGCTTTCTTT	CASSRTWDGGTEAFF
NA	NA	TRBV14	TRBJ1-2	TGTGCCAGCAGCCCCTGGGGCAGGGTCGGTGGCTACACCTTC	CASSPWGRVGGYTF
NA	TRBD1	TRBV5-1	TRBJ2-7	TGCGCCAGCAGCTTCCGGGACAGGGGCGAGCAGTACTTC	CASSFRDRGEQYF
few	NA	TRBV4-3	TRBJ2-4	TGCGCCAGCCGAAACCCCGGGGCTAGTTTACACTTC	CASRNPGASLHF
NA	NA	TRBV7-8	TRBJ2-5	TGTGCCAGCAGCTTAGCCCTGATGGGGGACGGAGCCCAGTACTTC	CASSLALMGDGAQYF